This TCR beta chain was observed in a study of blood T cell repertoires in COVID-19. Study as a whole: Collection of acute and convalescent COVID-19 samples took place in the United States, Italy and Spain. The analysed material was cDNA or gDNA that came from T cells, B-cell-depleted T cells, or PBMCs.

Per the original methods: Amplification with reference gene primers provided the estimates of nucleated cell counts. The assay was immunoSEQ multiplex PCR, and TCRdb's table has in-frame clones only and misses some. The V and J calls and clone size come from that table; D and trimming were worked out from the DNA. The sample contains around 180,000 clones, 80% to 90% of which appear only once. This CDR3 region has 14 residues. The V and J ends lost 5 bases and 5 bases respectively, with 16 bases between them. Germline CDR1 and CDR2: LNHDA and SQIVND (reference sequence). This clone was counted between two and nine times.

The chain recombines TRBV19 with TRBJ2-7; possible D gene TRBD2, 7 bases. This clonotype originated in a woman of 80 years or more with COVID-19, enrolled during active disease. Source material: peripheral blood. CDR3 sequence (DNA): TGTGCCAGTAGTCCCGGAGGAGGGGGGGACGAGCAGTACTTC. Its translation is CASSPGGGGDEQYF.